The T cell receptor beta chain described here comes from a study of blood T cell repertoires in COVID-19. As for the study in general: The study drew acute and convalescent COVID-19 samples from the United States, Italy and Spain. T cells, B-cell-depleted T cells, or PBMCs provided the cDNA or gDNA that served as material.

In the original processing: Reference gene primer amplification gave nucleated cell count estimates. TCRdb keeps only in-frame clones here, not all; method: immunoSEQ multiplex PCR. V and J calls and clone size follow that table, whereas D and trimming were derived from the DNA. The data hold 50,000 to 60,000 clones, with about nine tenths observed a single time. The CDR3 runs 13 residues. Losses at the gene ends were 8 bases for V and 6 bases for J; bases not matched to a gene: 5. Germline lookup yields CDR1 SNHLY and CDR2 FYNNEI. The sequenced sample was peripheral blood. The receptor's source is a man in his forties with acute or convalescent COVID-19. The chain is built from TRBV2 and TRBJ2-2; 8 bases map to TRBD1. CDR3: CASLRQGSGELFF. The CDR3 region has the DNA TGTGCCAGCTTACGACAGGGGTCCGGGGAGCTGTTTTTT.